This T cell receptor (beta chain) stems from a study of shared clonotypes between healthy human individuals. Overall study: Participating donors consisted of a couple of women and a few men aged 18 to 49.

In germline, CDR1 is GTSNPN, CDR2 SVGIG (reference sequence). This CDR3 region has 14 residues. V was clipped by 1 base and J by 2 bases, with 9 bases between them. Profiling relied on immunoSEQ multiplex PCR, and the TCRdb table lists in-frame clones only, not all of them. The sample lists about 490,000 clones, less than 80% occurring once. This sequence joins TRBV30 and TRBJ2-1, with D unresolved. This receptor was identified in a woman aged 40 to 50 in good health. Some clones in this sample may be carry-over from other donors' samples. Input material: PBMCs. CDR3 sequence: CAWSEGGTYNEQFF. As DNA, the CDR3 is TGTGCCTGGAGTGAAGGCGGCACCTACAATGAGCAGTTCTTC.